The 11 T cell receptor beta chains presented below share a single source sample, sequenced in a study of post-analysis software for immune sequencing data. No antigen has been identified for these receptors. TCR beta libraries were prepared from cDNA with unique molecular identifiers. TCRdb re-derived calls from the PCR reads in MiXCR, one entry per CDR3 protein. Here the sample spans roughly 700,000 distinct CDR3 sequences, roughly 30% being singletons. Overall study findings and caveats: Compared with controls, patients had more of 4 or 5 TRBV segments, including TRBV5-6, TRBV5-1 and TRBV20-1.

What was sequenced was blood. All receptors derive from a girl between 5 and 17 years old with multiple sclerosis.

This clonotype came up a few times. This chain connects TRBV12-3 or TRBV12-4 to TRBJ2-7; 8 bases line up with TRBD2. The CDR3 contains 14 residues. V dropped 2 bases and J dropped 6; count of bases not matched to a gene: 6. CDR3 loop: CASSLFLAGGEQYF. The CDR3 nucleotides are TGTGCCAGCAGTTTATTTCTAGCGGGTGGCGAGCAGTACTTC.

This clonotype was counted only a few times. This chain connects TRBV7-2 to TRBJ2-7, with TRBD2 matching over 8 bases. Germline V gene lookup returns CDR1 SGHTA and CDR2 FQGNSA. There are 17 residues in the CDR3. Losses at the gene ends were 1 base for V and 2 bases for J; bases not matched to a gene: 10. In DNA, the CDR3 is TGTGCCAGCAGCTTAGTAGGTTCTCTAGCGGGCGCCTACGAGCAGTACTTC. Its translation: CASSLVGSLAGAYEQYF.

This clonotype was seen a few times. This chain connects TRBV5-6 to TRBJ2-5, with 8 bases identical to TRBD1. J lost 1 base, V lost 1 base, and 6 bases had no gene match. The CDR3 is 16 amino acids. Per germline, CDR1 SGHDT and CDR2 YYEEEE. This chain's CDR3 is CASSLILGTGQETQYF. DNA for the CDR3: TGTGCCAGCAGCTTGATACTCGGGACAGGCCAAGAGACCCAGTACTTC.

Regarding this clonotype: The junction does not match germline at one end; this may be a read error. The rearrangement uses TRBV7-2 and TRBJ2-5; D is undetermined. The DNA end favors TRBJ2-7, so the J call may be wrong. Germline CDR1 SGHTA, CDR2 FQGNSA. The CDR3 length is 15 residues. The CDR3 sequence: CASSVPGVRNYEQYF. The CDR3 coding sequence is TGCGCCAGCAGCGTTCCTGGGGTGAGAAACTACGAGCAGTACTTC.

The rearrangement joins TRBV4-1 to TRBJ2-2; 10 nucleotides line up with TRBD1. V was clipped by 7 bases and J by 5 bases; unmatched bases: 7. The CDR3 runs 15 residues. CDR1 MGHRA and CDR2 YSYEKL come from the germline V gene. The CDR3 reads CASTHDRGLTGELFF. CDR3 in DNA: TGCGCCAGCACACACGACAGGGGGCTTACCGGGGAGCTGTTTTTT.

This sequence joins TRBV9 and TRBJ2-1, with 11 bases that match TRBD2. Germline trimming cut 1 base from V and 9 bases from J; bases unmatched to any gene: 9. Per germline, CDR1 SGDLS and CDR2 YYNGEE. This CDR3 is 16 amino acids long. CDR3 sequence: CASSVTLAGGSGEQFF. The DNA for the CDR3 is TGTGCCAGCAGCGTAACCCTAGCGGGAGGTAGCGGTGAGCAGTTCTTC.

The chain carries TRBV20-1 and TRBJ2-3; 10 bases are a match to TRBD2. Germline V gene sequence: CDR1 DFQATT, CDR2 SNEGSKA (reference sequence). The CDR3 contains 12 residues. The CDR3, as DNA: TGCAGCTTGGAGCGGGGGGGGGATACGCAGTATTTT. Protein product: CSLERGGDTQYF.

This chain's CDR3 is CSPRPGTDGSPLHF. CDR3 coding DNA: TGCAGTCCCAGACCGGGGACAGACGGATCACCCCTCCACTTT. The chain has TRBV20-1 and TRBJ1-6; 7 nucleotides match TRBD1. V shed 8 bases and J 10 bases; nucleotides not matched to a gene: 14. The CDR3 sequence is 14 residues long. Germline CDR1 and CDR2: DFQATT and SNEGSKA (reference sequence).

This clonotype was counted only a few times. The J gene is TRBJ1-2, the V gene TRBV7-9; unclear D gene. V shed 1 base and J shed 8 bases, with 5 bases lying between them. The germline CDR1 and CDR2 sequences are SEHNR and FQNEAQ (reference sequence). The CDR3 is 11 residues long. The CDR3 DNA reads as TGTGCCAGCAGCTTAGGGCGCGGCTACACCTTC. It is translated as CASSLGRGYTF. The full variable domain, rest sourced from reference TRBV7-9 and TRBJ1-2, is DTGVSQNPRHKITKRGQNVTFRCDPISEHNRLYWYRQTLGQGPEFLTYFQNEAQLEKSRLLSDRFSAERPKGSFSTLEIQRTEQGDSAMYLCASSLGRGYTFGSGTRLTVV.

The V gene is TRBV7-8, the J gene TRBJ2-7; D is undetermined. Germline V CDR1 and CDR2: SGHVS, FQNEAQ. CDR3 length: 14 amino acids. Trimming stripped 1 base from V and 6 bases from J, with 13 bases between. CDR3 loop: CASSLVSSVGEQYF. CDR3 in DNA: TGTGCCAGCAGCTTAGTATCCAGCGTGGGCGAGCAGTACTTC.

The J gene is TRBJ2-1, the V gene TRBV6-2 or TRBV6-3; the D gene is possibly TRBD1 (5 bases). The ends were cut back, 4 bases at V and 5 bases at J, with 21 bases in the middle. From germline, CDR1 is MNHEY and CDR2 SVGEGT. The CDR3 sequence is 17 residues long. The CDR3: CASSSGIGFADHNEQFF. The CDR3 DNA reads TGTGCCAGCAGTTCAGGGATAGGGTTCGCGGACCACAATGAGCAGTTCTTC.